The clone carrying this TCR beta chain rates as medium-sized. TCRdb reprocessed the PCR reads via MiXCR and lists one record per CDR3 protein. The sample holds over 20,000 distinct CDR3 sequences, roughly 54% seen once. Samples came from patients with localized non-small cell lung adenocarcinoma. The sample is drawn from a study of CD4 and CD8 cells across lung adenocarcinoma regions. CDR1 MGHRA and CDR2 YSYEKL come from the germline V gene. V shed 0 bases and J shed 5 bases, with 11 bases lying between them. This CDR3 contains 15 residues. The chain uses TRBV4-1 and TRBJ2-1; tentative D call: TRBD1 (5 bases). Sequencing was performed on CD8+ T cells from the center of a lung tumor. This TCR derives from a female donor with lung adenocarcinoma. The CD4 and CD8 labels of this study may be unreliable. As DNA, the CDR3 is TGCGCCAGCAGCCAAGAAAGGACATTCCACAATGAGCAGTTCTTC. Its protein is CASSQERTFHNEQFF.